This TCR beta chain emerged from a study of cytomegalovirus exposure and HLA in healthy donors. Findings of the study overall: Immune exposure information comprised only CMV serostatus.

Notes on this clone: Its matching antigen is unknown.

Primers: 60 Vbeta forward and 13 Jbeta reverse. The method was immunoSEQ multiplex PCR; TCRdb's version includes in-frame clones alone and lacks a portion of them. The sample holds approximately 150,000 clones, 70% to 85% seen once. Germline V CDR1 and CDR2: SGHTA, FQGNSA. The CDR3 length is 16 residues. V was clipped by 5 bases and J by 3 bases; unmatched bases: 5. The sequencing sample was made of PBMCs. The receptor was isolated from a man younger than 35 in good health and CMV-seronegative. The rearrangement links TRBV7-2 to TRBJ2-3; 13 bases fit TRBD2. The CDR3 bases are TGTGCCAGCAGCACCGGACTAGCGGGAGTGACAGATACGCAGTATTTT. Protein product: CASSTGLAGVTDTQYF.